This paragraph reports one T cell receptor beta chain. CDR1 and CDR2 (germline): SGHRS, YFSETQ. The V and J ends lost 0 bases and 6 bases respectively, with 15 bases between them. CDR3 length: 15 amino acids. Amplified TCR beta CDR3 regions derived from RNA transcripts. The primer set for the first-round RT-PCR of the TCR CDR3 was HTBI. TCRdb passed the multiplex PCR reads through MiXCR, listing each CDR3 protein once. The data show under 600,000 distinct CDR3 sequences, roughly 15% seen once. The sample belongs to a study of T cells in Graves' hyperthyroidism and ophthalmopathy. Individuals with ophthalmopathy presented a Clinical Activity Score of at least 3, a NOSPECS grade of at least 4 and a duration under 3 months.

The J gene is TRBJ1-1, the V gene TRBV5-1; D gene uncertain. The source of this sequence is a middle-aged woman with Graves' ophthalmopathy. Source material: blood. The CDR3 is CASSLVGAPEAEAFF. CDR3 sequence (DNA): TGCGCCAGCAGCTTGGTGGGAGCCCCTGAAGCTGAAGCTTTCTTT.